This T cell receptor (beta chain) was documented in a study of monozygotic twins with inflammatory bowel disease. TCRdb reprocessed the 5' RACE reads; each CDR3 protein has one entry and no DNA is given. The table lists approximately 400,000 distinct CDR3 sequences. Investigators pulled total RNA out of whole blood and did not sort T cells. Sequencing was done on a sample of blood. The sequence was collected from a human donor with ulcerative colitis or Crohn's disease, or a healthy co-twin of an affected twin (not recorded which).

CDR3 sequence: CASSYPGTGPHEQYF. The V and J genes are TRBV6-2 or TRBV6-3 and TRBJ2-7; TCRdb's D gene call, TRBD1, goes unchecked for lack of DNA. The CDR3 consists of 15 residues. CDR1 is MNHEY and CDR2 is SVGEGT in the germline V gene.